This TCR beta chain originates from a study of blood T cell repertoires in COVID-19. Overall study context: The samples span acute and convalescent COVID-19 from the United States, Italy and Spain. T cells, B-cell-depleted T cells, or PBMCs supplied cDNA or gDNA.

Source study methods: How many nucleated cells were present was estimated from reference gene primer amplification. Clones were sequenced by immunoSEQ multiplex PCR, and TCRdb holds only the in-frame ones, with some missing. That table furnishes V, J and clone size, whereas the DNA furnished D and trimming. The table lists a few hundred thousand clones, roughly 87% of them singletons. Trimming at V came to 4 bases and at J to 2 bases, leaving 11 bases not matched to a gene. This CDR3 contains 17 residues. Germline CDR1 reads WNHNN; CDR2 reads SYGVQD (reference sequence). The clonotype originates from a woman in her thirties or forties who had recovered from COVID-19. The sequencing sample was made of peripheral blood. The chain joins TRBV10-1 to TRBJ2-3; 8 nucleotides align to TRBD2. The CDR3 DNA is TGCGCCAGCAGTGCCGGCGTGTTAGCGGGGTTCACAGATACGCAGTATTTT. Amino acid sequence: CASSAGVLAGFTDTQYF.